The sequence of this TCR beta chain was determined in a study of blood T cell repertoires in COVID-19. Study at large: COVID-19 samples from acute and convalescent phases originated in the United States, Italy and Spain.

The table came from immunoSEQ multiplex PCR; TCRdb's copy has only in-frame clones and leaves some out. The sample lists 190,000 or so clones, around nine tenths seen once, with about 0.96% in the top ten. The CDR3 runs 15 residues. V shed 3 bases and J 4 bases; nucleotides not matched to a gene: 6. Per germline, CDR1 DFQATT and CDR2 SNEGSKA (reference sequence). The TCR sequence derives from a young woman who had recovered from COVID-19. What was sequenced was peripheral blood. The V gene is TRBV20-1, the J gene TRBJ2-1; 10 nucleotides line up with TRBD2. This CDR3 reads CSASLAGVEYNEQFF. The CDR3 region has the DNA TGCAGTGCTAGTCTAGCGGGAGTCGAATACAATGAGCAGTTCTTC.